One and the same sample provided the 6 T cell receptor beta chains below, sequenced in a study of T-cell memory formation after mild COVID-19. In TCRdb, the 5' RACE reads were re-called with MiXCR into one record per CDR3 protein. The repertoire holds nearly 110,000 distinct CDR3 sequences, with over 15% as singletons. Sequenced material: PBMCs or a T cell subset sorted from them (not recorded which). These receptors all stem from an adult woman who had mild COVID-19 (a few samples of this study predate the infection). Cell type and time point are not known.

CDR3 nucleotide sequence: TGTGCCAGTAGTATAGCAGCCAGGACCTCCTACGAGCAGTACTTC. Residues: CASSIAARTSYEQYF. The rearrangement joins TRBV19 to TRBJ2-7; D is ambiguous. V lost 1 base and J 0 bases, leaving 10 bases between the germline ends. Germline CDR1 reads LNHDA; CDR2 reads SQIVND (reference sequence). The CDR3 has 15 amino acids.

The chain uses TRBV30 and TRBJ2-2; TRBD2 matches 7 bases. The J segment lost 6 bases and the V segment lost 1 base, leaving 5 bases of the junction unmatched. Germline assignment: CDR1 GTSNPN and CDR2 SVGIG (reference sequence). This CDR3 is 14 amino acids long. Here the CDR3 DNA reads TGTGCCTGGAGTGGGGGAGGGTCCCCCGGGGAGCTGTTTTTT. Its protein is CAWSGGGSPGELFF.

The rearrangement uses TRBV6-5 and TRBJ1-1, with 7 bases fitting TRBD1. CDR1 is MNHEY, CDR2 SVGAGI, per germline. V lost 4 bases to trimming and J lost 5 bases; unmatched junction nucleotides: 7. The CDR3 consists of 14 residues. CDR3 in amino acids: CASSSPGGKTEAFF. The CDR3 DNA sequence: TGTGCCAGCAGTTCGCCAGGGGGGAAAACTGAAGCTTTCTTT.

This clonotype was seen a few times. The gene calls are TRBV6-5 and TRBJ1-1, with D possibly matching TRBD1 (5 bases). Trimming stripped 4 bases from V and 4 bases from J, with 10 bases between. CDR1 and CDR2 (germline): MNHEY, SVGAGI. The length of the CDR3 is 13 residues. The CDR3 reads CASSSGPTTEAFF. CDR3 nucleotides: TGTGCCAGCAGTTCGGGACCCACCACTGAAGCTTTCTTT.

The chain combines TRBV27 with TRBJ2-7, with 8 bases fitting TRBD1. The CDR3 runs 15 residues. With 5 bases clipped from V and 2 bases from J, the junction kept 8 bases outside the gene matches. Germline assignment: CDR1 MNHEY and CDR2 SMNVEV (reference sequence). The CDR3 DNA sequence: TGTGCCAGCAGTGCGTCCGGGACAGGAGCCTACGAGCAGTACTTC. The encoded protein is CASSASGTGAYEQYF.

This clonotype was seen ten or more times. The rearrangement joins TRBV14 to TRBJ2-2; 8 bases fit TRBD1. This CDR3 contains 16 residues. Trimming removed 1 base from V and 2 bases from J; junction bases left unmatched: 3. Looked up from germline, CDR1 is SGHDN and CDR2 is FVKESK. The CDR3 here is CASSQVGTGNTGELFF. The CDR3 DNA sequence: TGTGCCAGCAGCCAAGTGGGGACAGGAAACACCGGGGAGCTGTTTTTT.